This T cell receptor beta chain was documented in a study of CXCR3-negative and CXCR3-positive naive CD8 T cells. General observations from the study: TRB CDR3 hydrophobicity was greater in CXCR3-positive naive cells than in CXCR3-negative naive cells.

The study made its TRB cDNA libraries by 5' RACE, adding UMI labels. Each CDR3 protein gets one entry in TCRdb, which reprocessed the 5' RACE reads and gives no DNA. The sample table sets out 84,000 or so distinct CDR3 sequences. Regarding this clonotype: Its antigen is as yet unknown.

Germline V gives CDR1 SQVTM, CDR2 ANQGSEA. The CDR3 runs to 14 residues. This clonotype was sampled from a human donor in good health. Some clones in this sample may be carry-over from other donors' samples. Sequenced sample: naive CXCR3+ CD8+ T cells from blood. As to subset: CD45RO-CCR7+CD27+CD95- naive CD8+ T cells expressing CXCR3 (TNR3+). V gene TRBV29-1 combines with J gene TRBJ1-2. CDR3 loop: CSVEDGGLGYGYTF.